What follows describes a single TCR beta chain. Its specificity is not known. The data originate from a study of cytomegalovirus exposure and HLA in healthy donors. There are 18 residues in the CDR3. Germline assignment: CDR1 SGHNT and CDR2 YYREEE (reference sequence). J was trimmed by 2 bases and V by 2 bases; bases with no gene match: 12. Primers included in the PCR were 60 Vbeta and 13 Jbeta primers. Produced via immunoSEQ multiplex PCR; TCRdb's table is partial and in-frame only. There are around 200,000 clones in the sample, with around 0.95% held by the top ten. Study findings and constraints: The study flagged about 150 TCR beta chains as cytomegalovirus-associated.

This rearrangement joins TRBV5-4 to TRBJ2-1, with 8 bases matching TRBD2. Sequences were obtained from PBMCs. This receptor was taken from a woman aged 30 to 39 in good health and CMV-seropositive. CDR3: CASSLLLAAARTYNEQFF. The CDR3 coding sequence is TGTGCCAGCAGCTTACTACTAGCGGCAGCCCGCACCTACAATGAGCAGTTCTTC.